This TCR beta chain was found in a study of T cell repertoires in cytomegalovirus infection. As for the study in general: Signatures in public TCR beta sequences pointed to both CMV infection and matching HLA type. General study findings and limits: Dominating the ex vivo response were TCR beta clonotypes that were CMV-specific and HLA-C-restricted. Summed public TCR beta family frequency identified CMV carriers bearing the relevant HLA.

Trimming cost V 1 base and J 6 bases; bases outside gene matches: 6. This CDR3 comprises 17 residues. CDR1 is SGHVS and CDR2 is FNYEAQ in the germline V gene. TCRdb reprocessed the reads via MiXCR and lists one record per CDR3 protein. The sample holds just over 150,000 distinct CDR3 sequences; around 24% are singletons and the top ten take over 9.5%. A word on this clonotype: The antigen is unknown.

The TCR was taken from a human donor in good health (CMV status not recorded). Some clones in this sample may be carry-over from other donors' samples. Input material: PBMCs. V is TRBV7-6 and J is TRBJ2-1, with 13 nucleotides matching TRBD2. In DNA form, the CDR3 reads TGTGCCAGCAGCTTAGATCCACTAGCGGGGGGGAGCAATGAGCAGTTCTTC. This gives the protein CASSLDPLAGGSNEQFF.